This paragraph reports one T cell receptor (beta chain). Its antigen is unknown. The sample is drawn from a study of T cell repertoires in cytomegalovirus infection. Study in general: Shared public TCR beta signatures pointed to both CMV infection and a matching HLA type. General study findings and limits: Ex vivo, HLA-C-restricted CMV-specific TCR beta clonotypes prevailed over the rest of the response.

Germline V gives CDR1 MNHNY, CDR2 SVGAGI (reference sequence). V was clipped by 6 bases and J by 4 bases, with 9 bases between them. The length of the CDR3 is 12 residues. TCRdb processed the reads anew with MiXCR; each CDR3 protein has one entry. The sample lists about 890,000 distinct CDR3 sequences, approximately 31% occurring once. This material consisted of cultured CD8+ T cells from PBMCs, taken from culture after CMV antigen stimulation. V and J are TRBV6-6 and TRBJ1-1, with a possible D match to TRBD1 (5 bases). The TCR comes from a human donor in good health (CMV status not recorded). Some clones in this sample may be carry-over from other donors' samples. CDR3 protein: CASRRDATEAFF. The CDR3 DNA is TGTGCCAGCAGGAGGGACGCCACTGAAGCTTTCTTT.